One and the same sample provided the 25 T cell receptor beta chains below, sequenced in a study of cytotoxic CD8 clonotypes in ibrutinib-treated CLL. Here immunoSEQ multiplex PCR was the method, and the copy in TCRdb shows in-frame clones only, minus some. This table has some 150,000 clones, 60% to 85% appearing once. The material sequenced was PBMCs, taken after 24 months of ibrutinib treatment. The origin of the receptors is a human donor with chronic lymphocytic leukemia.

This chain uses TRBV7-9 with TRBJ1-6; D ambiguous. Per the germline V gene, CDR1 is SEHNR and CDR2 is FQNEAQ (reference sequence). V shed 3 bases and J shed 8 bases, with 14 bases lying between them. The CDR3 totals 15 residues. CDR3 sequence: CASSFFRAQDSPLHF. The CDR3 region has the DNA TGTGCCAGCAGCTTCTTCCGGGCCCAAGATTCACCCCTCCACTTT.

The chain has TRBV7-2 and TRBJ2-7; D gene uncertain. Germline CDR1 and CDR2: SGHTA and FQGNSA. There are 13 residues in the CDR3. V was pared by 5 bases and J by 7 bases, with 15 bases between. The CDR3 nucleotides are TGTGCCAGCAGCCCCGGCCCTTTAAGGGAGCAGTACTTC. Encoded protein: CASSPGPLREQYF.

This chain connects TRBV5-1 to TRBJ2-7, with D uncertain. The germline V gene encodes CDR1 SGHRS and CDR2 YFSETQ. This CDR3 spans 13 amino acids. Trimming pared 0 bases from V and 3 bases from J, leaving 7 bases between. The CDR3 region has the DNA TGCGCCAGCAGCTTGGGTGGCGTCTACGAGCAGTACTTC. This codes for CASSLGGVYEQYF.

The chain links TRBV7-9 to TRBJ1-4; D is perhaps TRBD1 (5 bases). V lost 0 bases, J lost 4 bases, and 9 bases lay in between. The CDR3 covers 15 residues. CDR1 and CDR2 from the germline V gene are SEHNR and FQNEAQ (reference sequence). The CDR3 loop reads CASSLAGGGNEKLFF. The DNA for the CDR3 is TGTGCCAGCAGCTTAGCTGGGGGGGGTAATGAAAAACTGTTTTTT.

Many counts were recorded for this clone. V and J are TRBV7-2 and TRBJ2-3; D might be TRBD1 (6 bases). With 2 bases removed from V and 5 bases from J, the gap between germline ends came to 11 bases. CDR3 length equals 14 residues. CDR1 SGHTA and CDR2 FQGNSA come from the germline V gene. The DNA of the CDR3 is TGTGCCAGCAGCTTATGGGCAGGGGTAGATACGCAGTATTTT. Translating gives CASSLWAGVDTQYF.

V gene TRBV5-8 combines with J gene TRBJ1-2; D remains ambiguous. The V and J ends lost 3 bases and 8 bases respectively, with 14 bases between them. The CDR3 is made up of 13 amino acids. Per germline, CDR1 SGHTS and CDR2 YDEGEE. Written as DNA, the CDR3 is TGTGCCAGCAGCTCGAGGCCTGGAGGGGGCTACACCTTC. As protein: CASSSRPGGGYTF.

V gene TRBV7-9 combines with J gene TRBJ2-7, with TRBD1 matching over 8 bases. Germline trimming cut 5 bases from V and 5 bases from J; bases unmatched to any gene: 2. The CDR3 consists of 12 residues. Germline V gene lookup returns CDR1 SEHNR and CDR2 FQNEAQ (reference sequence). Written as DNA, the CDR3 is TGTGCCAGCAGCACGACAGGGGACGAGCAGTACTTC. Its protein is CASSTTGDEQYF.

This chain joins TRBV29-1 and TRBJ1-2; 7 bases fit TRBD1. Germline V gives CDR1 SQVTM, CDR2 ANQGSEA. The CDR3 loop spans 11 amino acids. With V trimmed by 7 bases and J by 3 bases, 2 bases remained unmatched. The chain's CDR3 is CSAQGDYGYTF. The CDR3 DNA reads TGCAGCGCCCAGGGGGACTATGGCTACACCTTC.

The genes are TRBV7-2 and TRBJ2-2; 7 nucleotides match TRBD2. V dropped 5 bases and J dropped 8; count of bases not matched to a gene: 14. This CDR3 is 16 amino acids long. CDR1 and CDR2 (germline): SGHTA, FQGNSA. The CDR3 sequence: CASSNPPSGRWGELFF. CDR3 DNA sequence: TGTGCCAGCAGCAACCCCCCTAGCGGTCGTTGGGGGGAGCTGTTTTTT.

The J gene is TRBJ2-7, the V gene TRBV27; D gene unclear. V lost 6 bases to trimming and J lost 3 bases, with 12 bases between them. The CDR3 sequence is 13 residues long. Germline CDR1 is MNHEY and CDR2 is SMNVEV (reference sequence). The DNA for the CDR3 is TGTGCCAGCAGCCGCCTGGGATACTACGAGCAGTACTTC. Its protein product is CASSRLGYYEQYF.

The CDR3 loop is CAIRQLGSSYEQYF. The DNA of the CDR3 is TGTGCCATCAGGCAGTTGGGGAGCTCCTACGAGCAGTACTTC. V and J are TRBV10-3 and TRBJ2-7; D may be TRBD2 (5 bases). Germline values: CDR1 ENHRY, CDR2 SYGVKD. V was trimmed by 6 bases and J by 0 bases, leaving 12 bases between them. This CDR3 region has 14 residues.

V and J are TRBV27 and TRBJ1-1; no clear D. The germline CDR1 and CDR2 sequences are MNHEY and SMNVEV (reference sequence). Trimming pared 8 bases from V and 4 bases from J, leaving 17 bases between. The CDR3 loop spans 14 amino acids. CDR3 sequence reads: CASSGPVRGTEAFF. CDR3 nucleotides: TGTGCCAGCTCAGGACCGGTGCGGGGCACTGAAGCTTTCTTT.

This rearrangement joins TRBV6-5 to TRBJ2-5, with D tentatively TRBD1 or TRBD2 (5 bases each). Germline lookup yields CDR1 MNHEY and CDR2 SVGAGI. With 0 bases removed from V and 4 bases from J, the gap between germline ends came to 15 bases. The CDR3 covers 16 residues. The CDR3 is CASSYSRDPRGETQYF. CDR3 DNA sequence: TGTGCCAGCAGTTACTCCCGGGACCCCCGAGGAGAGACCCAGTACTTC.

The CDR3 DNA reads as TGTGCCAGCAGCCCCGGCGCTACCTACGAGCAGTACTTC. This encodes CASSPGATYEQYF. The chain employs TRBV7-2 and TRBJ2-7; D not certain. This CDR3 contains 13 residues. The V and J ends lost 5 bases and 2 bases respectively, with 10 bases between them. Germline CDR1 is SGHTA and CDR2 is FQGNSA.

The V gene is TRBV10-3, the J gene TRBJ2-5, with 12 bases aligning to TRBD2. Germline V gives CDR1 ENHRY, CDR2 SYGVKD. Germline trimming cut 1 base from V and 5 bases from J; bases unmatched to any gene: 5. The CDR3 has 16 amino acids. CDR3 protein: CAISEWTSGIGETQYF. The DNA of the CDR3 is TGTGCCATCAGTGAGTGGACTAGCGGGATTGGCGAGACCCAGTACTTC.

The V and J genes are TRBV5-1 and TRBJ2-5; D perhaps matches TRBD2 (7 bases). The CDR3 totals 15 residues. Germline V CDR1 and CDR2: SGHRS, YFSETQ. Between the trimmed V and J ends, which lost 4 bases and 7 bases, there was a span of 20 bases. This CDR3 reads CASSAPLGGAGTQYF. Here the CDR3 DNA reads TGCGCCAGCAGCGCCCCCCTGGGGGGGGCCGGGACCCAGTACTTC.

V is TRBV27 and J is TRBJ1-1, with 8 bases matching TRBD1. Unmatched junction bases numbered 5, after V lost 6 bases and J lost 8 bases. The germline gives CDR1 MNHEY, CDR2 SMNVEV (reference sequence). The CDR3 extends over 12 amino acids. This chain's CDR3 is CASSRTGLEAFF. CDR3 in DNA: TGTGCCAGCAGCAGGACAGGGTTGGAAGCTTTCTTT.

This sequence joins TRBV20-1 and TRBJ1-1; the D is unclear. Trimming stripped 3 bases from V and 8 bases from J, with 10 bases between. Germline loops: CDR1 DFQATT, CDR2 SNEGSKA (reference sequence). This CDR3 comprises 11 residues. CDR3 nucleotides: TGCAGTGCTAGTCGAACGGGAGAAGCTTTCTTT. Its protein is CSASRTGEAFF.

This clone was seen a handful of times. The chain has TRBV2 and TRBJ1-1; weak D call: TRBD1 (5 bases). Germline V gene sequence: CDR1 SNHLY, CDR2 FYNNEI. CDR3 length: 14 amino acids. Trimming left V 6 bases short and J 4 bases short, with 15 bases between. CDR3 sequence reads: CASRGSGRGTEAFF. The CDR3 DNA is TGTGCCAGCAGGGGGTCGGGACGGGGCACTGAAGCTTTCTTT.

The table lists this clone with a few counts. The J gene is TRBJ1-6, the V gene TRBV20-1; D remains unclear. V was cut by 3 bases and J by 13 bases, with 10 bases left in between. This CDR3 region has 11 residues. The germline V gene has CDR1 DFQATT and CDR2 SNEGSKA (reference sequence). The chain's CDR3 is CSASFGRPLHF. The CDR3 nucleotides read TGCAGTGCTAGCTTCGGGCGGCCCCTCCACTTT.

The rearrangement links TRBV6-6 to TRBJ1-2; D gene unclear. Germline CDR1 reads MNHNY; CDR2 reads SVGAGI (reference sequence). The CDR3 has 15 amino acids. V was clipped by 6 bases and J by 4 bases, with 18 bases between them. The CDR3 is CASRKDRLRGYGYTF. CDR3 in DNA: TGTGCCAGCAGGAAGGACCGCCTGCGGGGCTATGGCTACACCTTC.

The gene calls are TRBV28 and TRBJ2-5; 11 bases are a match to TRBD2. There are 13 residues in the CDR3. The germline CDR1 and CDR2 sequences are MDHEN and SYDVKM. Trimming cost V 6 bases and J 3 bases; bases outside gene matches: 0. The DNA for the CDR3 is TGTGCCAGCAGACTAGCGGGGGAAGAGACCCAGTACTTC. Its translation: CASRLAGEETQYF.

This chain uses TRBV6-6 with TRBJ1-2; 7 bases map to TRBD1. The CDR3 extends over 14 amino acids. CDR1 MNHNY and CDR2 SVGAGI come from the germline V gene (reference sequence). Trimming cost V 4 bases and J 4 bases; bases outside gene matches: 6. The CDR3 nucleotides read TGTGCCAGCAGTTCCCTCCAGGGGGGCTATGGCTACACCTTC. This codes for CASSSLQGGYGYTF.

The chain couples TRBV14 to TRBJ2-5; the D is unclear. This CDR3 spans 14 amino acids. Germline V gene sequence: CDR1 SGHDN, CDR2 FVKESK. With 3 bases removed from V and 1 base from J, the gap between germline ends came to 9 bases. Here the CDR3 reads CASSQGAPQETQYF. The CDR3 nucleotides read TGTGCCAGCAGCCAGGGCGCCCCCCAAGAGACCCAGTACTTC.

The chain recombines TRBV19 with TRBJ1-2, with D uncertain. The V end was cut by 4 bases, the J end by 9 bases, with 12 bases between. CDR1 is LNHDA and CDR2 is SQIVND in the germline V gene (reference sequence). This CDR3 is 12 amino acids long. CDR3 coding DNA: TGTGCCAGTAGTACCCGGACCTTTAGCTACACCTTC. Translation gives CASSTRTFSYTF.